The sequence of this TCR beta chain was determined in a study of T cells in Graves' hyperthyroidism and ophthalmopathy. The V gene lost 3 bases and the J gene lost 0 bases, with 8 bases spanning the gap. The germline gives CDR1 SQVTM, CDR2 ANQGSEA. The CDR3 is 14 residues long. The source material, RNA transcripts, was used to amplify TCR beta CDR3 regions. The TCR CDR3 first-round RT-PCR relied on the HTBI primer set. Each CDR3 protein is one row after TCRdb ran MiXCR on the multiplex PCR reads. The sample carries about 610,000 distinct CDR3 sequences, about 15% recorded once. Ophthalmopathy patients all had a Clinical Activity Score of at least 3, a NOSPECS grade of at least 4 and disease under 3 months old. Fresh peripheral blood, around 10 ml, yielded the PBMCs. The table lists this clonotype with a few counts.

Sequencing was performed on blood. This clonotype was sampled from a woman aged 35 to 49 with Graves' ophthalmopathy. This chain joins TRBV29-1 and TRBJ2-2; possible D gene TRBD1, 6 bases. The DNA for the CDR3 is TGCAGCGTTGAGGGGGCCTCGAACACCGGGGAGCTGTTTTTT. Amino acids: CSVEGASNTGELFF.